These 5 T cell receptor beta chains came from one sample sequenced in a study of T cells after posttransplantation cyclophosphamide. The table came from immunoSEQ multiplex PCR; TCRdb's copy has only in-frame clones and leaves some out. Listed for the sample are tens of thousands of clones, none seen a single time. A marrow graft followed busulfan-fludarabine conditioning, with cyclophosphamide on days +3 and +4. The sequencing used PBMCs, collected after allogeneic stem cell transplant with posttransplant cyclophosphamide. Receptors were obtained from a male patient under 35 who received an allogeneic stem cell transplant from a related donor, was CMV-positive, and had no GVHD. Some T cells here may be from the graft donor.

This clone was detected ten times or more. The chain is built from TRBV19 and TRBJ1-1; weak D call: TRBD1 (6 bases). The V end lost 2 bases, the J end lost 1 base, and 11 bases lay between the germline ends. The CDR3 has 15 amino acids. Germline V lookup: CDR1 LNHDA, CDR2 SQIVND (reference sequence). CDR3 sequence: CASSINRAANTEAFF. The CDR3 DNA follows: TGTGCCAGTAGTATAAACAGGGCGGCGAACACTGAAGCTTTCTTT.

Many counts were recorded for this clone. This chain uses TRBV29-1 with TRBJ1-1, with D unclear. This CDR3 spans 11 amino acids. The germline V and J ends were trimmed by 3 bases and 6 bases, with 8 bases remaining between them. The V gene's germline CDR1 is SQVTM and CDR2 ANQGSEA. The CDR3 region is CSVDVAPEAFF. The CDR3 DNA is TGCAGCGTTGATGTAGCCCCTGAAGCTTTCTTT.

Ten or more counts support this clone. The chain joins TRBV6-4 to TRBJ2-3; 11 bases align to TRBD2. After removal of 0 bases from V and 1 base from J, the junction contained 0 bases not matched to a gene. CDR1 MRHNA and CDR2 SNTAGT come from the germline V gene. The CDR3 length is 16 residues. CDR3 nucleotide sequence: TGTGCCAGCAGTGACTCGACTAGCGGGGGCACAGATACGCAGTATTTT. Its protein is CASSDSTSGGTDTQYF.

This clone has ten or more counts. In nucleotides, the CDR3 is TGTGCCAGCAGGGGGAGGACGGACCCCTTCTACGAGCAGTACTTC. As protein: CASRGRTDPFYEQYF. The chain employs TRBV6-5 and TRBJ2-7; tentatively, D is TRBD2 (6 bases). CDR3 length: 15 amino acids. Germline V gene sequence: CDR1 MNHEY, CDR2 SVGAGI. V was cut by 6 bases and J by 3 bases, with 18 bases left in between.

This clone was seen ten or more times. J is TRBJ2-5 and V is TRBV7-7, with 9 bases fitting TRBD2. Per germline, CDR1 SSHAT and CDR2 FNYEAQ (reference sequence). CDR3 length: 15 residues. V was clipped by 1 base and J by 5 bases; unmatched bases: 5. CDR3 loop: CASSLGGGARETQYF. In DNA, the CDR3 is TGTGCCAGCAGCTTAGGCGGGGGGGCCAGGGAGACCCAGTACTTC.